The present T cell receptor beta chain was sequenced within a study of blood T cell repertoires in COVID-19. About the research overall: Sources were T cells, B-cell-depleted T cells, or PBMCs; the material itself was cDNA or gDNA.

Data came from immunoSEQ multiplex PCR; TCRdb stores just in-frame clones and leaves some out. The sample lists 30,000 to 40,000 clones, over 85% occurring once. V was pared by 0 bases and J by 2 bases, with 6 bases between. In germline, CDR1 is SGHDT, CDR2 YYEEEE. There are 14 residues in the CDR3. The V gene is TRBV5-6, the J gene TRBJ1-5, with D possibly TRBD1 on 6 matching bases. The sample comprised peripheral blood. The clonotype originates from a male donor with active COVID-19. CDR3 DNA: TGTGCCAGCAGCTTGGCAGGGGGCAATCAGCCCCAGCATTTT. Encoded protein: CASSLAGGNQPQHF.